The clone carrying this T cell receptor (beta chain) occurred many times. What it recognizes is unknown. The authors' processing: Building a distant-metastasis classifier for papillary thyroid cancer drew on CDR3 differences across clinicopathological groups. TCRdb re-called clones from the PCR reads using MiXCR. Here the V and J calls rest on TCRdb's processing, not on the authors' analysis. In the table there are approximately 79,000 clones, 8% to 9.5% of which are singletons. This sample is part of a study of metastatic and nonmetastatic thyroid tumors. Regarding the study as a whole: Benign nodules were reported to have significantly lower TCR beta diversity than malignant thyroid tumors, in blood and tumor.

V lost 6 bases and J lost 4; bases outside the gene matches: 11. The CDR3 is 16 amino acids. CDR1 and CDR2 (germline): LGHDT, YNNKEL (reference sequence). All patients reached thyroid surgery having received no treatment beforehand. Sample: blood. This TCR came from a female donor with papillary thyroid cancer or a benign thyroid nodule (not recorded which). Some clones in this sample may be carry-over from other donors' samples. The V and J genes are TRBV3-1 and TRBJ2-5; 10 positions agree with TRBD2. CDR3 residues: CASRERAGGPRETQYF. The CDR3 nucleotides are TGTGCCAGCAGAGAACGAGCGGGGGGGCCTAGAGAGACCCAGTACTTC.